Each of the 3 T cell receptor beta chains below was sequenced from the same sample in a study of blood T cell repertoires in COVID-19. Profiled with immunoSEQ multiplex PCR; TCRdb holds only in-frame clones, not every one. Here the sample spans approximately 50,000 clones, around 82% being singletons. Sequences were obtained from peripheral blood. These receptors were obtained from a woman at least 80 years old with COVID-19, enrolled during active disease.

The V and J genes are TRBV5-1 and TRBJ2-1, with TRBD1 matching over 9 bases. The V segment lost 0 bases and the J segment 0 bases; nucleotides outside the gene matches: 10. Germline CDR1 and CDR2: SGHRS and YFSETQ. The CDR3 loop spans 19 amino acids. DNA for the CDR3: TGCGCCAGCAGCTTGGGGGACAGGGCCTTATTACTCTCCTACAATGAGCAGTTCTTC. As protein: CASSLGDRALLLSYNEQFF.

The CDR3 here is CASSPRDGGYQETQYF. As DNA, the CDR3 is TGTGCCAGCTCACCACGGGACGGGGGGTACCAAGAGACCCAGTACTTC. The V gene is TRBV18, the J gene TRBJ2-5, with 7 bases lining up with TRBD2. V lost 1 base, J lost 0 bases, and 5 bases stayed unmatched. The CDR3 runs to 16 residues. Per germline, CDR1 KGHSH and CDR2 LQKENI.

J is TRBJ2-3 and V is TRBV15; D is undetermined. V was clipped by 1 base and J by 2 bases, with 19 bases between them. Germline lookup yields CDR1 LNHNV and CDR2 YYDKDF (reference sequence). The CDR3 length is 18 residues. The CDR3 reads CATSRGRLGSTFTDTQYF. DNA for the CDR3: TGTGCCACCAGCAGAGGGCGCCTCGGGTCCACCTTCACAGATACGCAGTATTTT.